The rows below give T cell receptor beta chains drawn from one sample of a study of blood T cell repertoires in COVID-19. The assay was immunoSEQ multiplex PCR, and TCRdb's table has in-frame clones only and misses some. The sample lists 250,000 or so clones; about nine tenths were seen once. Sequencing was performed on PBMCs or T cells enriched from blood (not recorded which). Source of these receptors: a woman aged 18-30 years who had recovered from COVID-19. Each CDR3 is given with its conserved first and last residue. The order of the fields is J gene, clone size, V gene, D gene, CDR3 protein, CDR3 DNA. A D gene is named only where the DNA matches it firmly. The size field is filled for only some rows; it gives once, few, many or a size class.

>TRBJ2-1|NA|TRBV3-1/TRBV3-2|TRBD2
CASSTRDGTSLFF
TGTGCCAGCAGTACAAGGGACGGGACTAGTCTGTTCTTC
>TRBJ2-7|NA|TRBV9|TRBD2
CASSVDGQGDKASGPWRASYEQYF
TGTGCCAGCAGCGTAGATGGGCAGGGTGACAAGGCTAGCGGCCCGTGGAGGGCGTCCTACGAGCAGTACTTC
>TRBJ2-3|NA|TRBV28|TRBD2
CASLEGSGGSEEDTQYF
TGTGCCAGTCTGGAGGGTAGCGGGGGTTCGGAGGAAGATACGCAGTATTTT
>TRBJ1-6|NA|TRBV2|NA
CASSVGWSSYNSPLHF
TGTGCCAGCAGTGTTGGGTGGAGCTCCTATAATTCACCCCTCCACTTT
>TRBJ2-1|NA|TRBV5-1|TRBD2
CASSLTPSGASRREQFF
TGCGCCAGCAGCTTGACACCTAGCGGGGCCTCGCGAAGGGAGCAGTTCTTC
>TRBJ1-2|NA|TRBV6-5|NA
CASRSGNEGYTF
TGTGCCAGCAGATCGGGTAATGAAGGCTACACCTTC
>TRBJ1-6|NA|TRBV5-6|TRBD1
CASSFLQGHNSPLHF
TGTGCCAGCAGCTTCTTACAGGGGCATAATTCACCCCTCCACTTT
>TRBJ2-1|NA|TRBV7-9|TRBD2
CASSSKTGREYNEQFF
TGTGCCAGCAGCTCGAAAACGGGGCGGGAGTACAATGAGCAGTTCTTC
>TRBJ2-5|NA|TRBV4-1|NA
CASSHPWEGGETQYF
TGCGCCAGCAGCCACCCATGGGAGGGGGGGGAGACCCAGTACTTC
>TRBJ1-1|NA|TRBV7-2|TRBD1
CASSSQGARGTEAFF
TGTGCCAGCAGCTCCCAGGGGGCTCGCGGAACTGAAGCTTTCTTT
>TRBJ2-1|few|TRBV7-3|TRBD2
CASTKTSGPYNEQFF
TGTGCCAGCACCAAGACTAGCGGACCCTACAATGAGCAGTTCTTC
>TRBJ2-2|NA|TRBV28|NA
CASQSTSPGGELFF
TGTGCCAGCCAAAGTACTAGCCCAGGCGGGGAGCTGTTTTTT
>TRBJ1-1|NA|TRBV30|NA
CAWSRMNTEAFF
TGTGCCTGGAGCAGGATGAACACTGAAGCTTTCTTT
>TRBJ1-5|NA|TRBV19|NA
CASTSSIYQPQHF
TGTGCCAGTACTAGTTCAATTTATCAGCCCCAGCATTTT
>TRBJ2-1|NA|TRBV5-1|TRBD2
CASSLILAGSGEQFF
TGCGCCAGCAGCTTGATTCTAGCGGGATCGGGTGAGCAGTTCTTC
>TRBJ1-1|NA|TRBV27|TRBD1
CASSWGTGQAFF
TGTGCCAGCAGTTGGGGGACAGGGCAAGCTTTCTTT
>TRBJ2-5|NA|TRBV2|NA
CASSDSRDTVWETQYF
TGTGCCAGCAGTGATTCACGGGACACCGTGTGGGAGACCCAGTACTTC
>TRBJ1-1|NA|TRBV27|NA
CASSQPREMNTEAFF
TGTGCCAGCAGCCAGCCCAGGGAAATGAACACTGAAGCTTTCTTT
>TRBJ2-1|NA|TRBV28|TRBD1
CASSLQGAYNEQFF
TGTGCCAGCAGTTTACAGGGGGCGTACAATGAGCAGTTCTTC
>TRBJ2-1|NA|TRBV4-1|NA
CASSNRGWRELYNEQFF
TGCGCCAGCAGCAACAGGGGGTGGCGGGAGCTTTACAATGAGCAGTTCTTC
>TRBJ1-5|NA|TRBV5-6|NA
CASSRTANQPQHF
TGTGCCAGCAGCCGGACAGCCAATCAGCCCCAGCATTTT
>TRBJ2-7|NA|TRBV19|TRBD1
CASSINRGDEQYF
TGTGCCAGTAGTATAAACAGGGGAGACGAGCAGTACTTC
>TRBJ2-1|NA|TRBV5-1|TRBD1
CASSLQGYFYNEQFF
TGCGCCAGCAGCTTACAGGGGTATTTCTACAATGAGCAGTTCTTC
>TRBJ2-7|NA|TRBV6-5|TRBD1
CASRPPPTGNEQYF
TGTGCCAGCAGACCCCCGCCGACAGGGAACGAGCAGTACTTC
>TRBJ1-2|NA|TRBV3-1/TRBV3-2|TRBD1
CASSLGQGAASYGYTF
TGTGCCAGCAGCCTAGGCCAGGGGGCGGCTTCTTATGGCTACACCTTC